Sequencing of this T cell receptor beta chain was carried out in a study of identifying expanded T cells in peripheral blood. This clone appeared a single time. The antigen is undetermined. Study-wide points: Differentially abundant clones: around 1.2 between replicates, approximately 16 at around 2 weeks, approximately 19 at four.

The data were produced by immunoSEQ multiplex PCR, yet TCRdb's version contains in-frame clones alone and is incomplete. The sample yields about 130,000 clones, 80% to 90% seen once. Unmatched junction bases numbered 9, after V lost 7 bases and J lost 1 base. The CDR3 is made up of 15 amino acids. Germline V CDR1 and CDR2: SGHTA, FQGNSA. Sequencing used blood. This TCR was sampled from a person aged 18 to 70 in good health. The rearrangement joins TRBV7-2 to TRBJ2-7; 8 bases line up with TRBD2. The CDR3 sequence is CASTHRTGGSYEQYF. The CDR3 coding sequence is TGTGCCAGCACCCATAGGACGGGAGGGTCCTACGAGCAGTACTTC.